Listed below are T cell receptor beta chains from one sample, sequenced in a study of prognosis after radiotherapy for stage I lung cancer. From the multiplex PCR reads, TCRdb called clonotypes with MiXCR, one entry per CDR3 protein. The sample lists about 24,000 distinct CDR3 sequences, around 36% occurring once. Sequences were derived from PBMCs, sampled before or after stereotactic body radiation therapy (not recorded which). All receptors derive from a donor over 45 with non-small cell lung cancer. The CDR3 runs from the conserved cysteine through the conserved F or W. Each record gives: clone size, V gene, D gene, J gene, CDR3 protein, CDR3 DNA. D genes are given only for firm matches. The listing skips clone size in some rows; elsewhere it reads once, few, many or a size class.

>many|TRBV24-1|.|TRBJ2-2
CATSDSRTQYSGELFF
TGTGCCACCAGTGATTCGAGGACTCAGTACTCCGGGGAGCTGTTTTTT
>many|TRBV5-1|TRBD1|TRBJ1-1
CASSSLGQGWGNTEAFF
TGCGCCAGCAGCTCCCTGGGACAGGGTTGGGGGAACACTGAAGCTTTCTTT
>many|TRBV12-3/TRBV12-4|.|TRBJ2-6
CASSFGGLGSGANVLTF
TGTGCCAGCAGTTTTGGGGGATTGGGCTCTGGGGCCAACGTCCTGACTTTC
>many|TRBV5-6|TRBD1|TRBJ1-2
CASSWTGKYGYTF
TGTGCCAGCAGCTGGACAGGCAAATATGGCTACACCTTC
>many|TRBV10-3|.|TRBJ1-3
CAISGEADRAVGDTIYF
TGTGCCATCAGTGGGGAGGCGGACAGAGCAGTAGGTGACACCATATATTTT
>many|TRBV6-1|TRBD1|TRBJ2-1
CASSPTGTGWDEQFF
TGTGCCAGCAGCCCAACCGGGACAGGGTGGGATGAGCAGTTCTTC
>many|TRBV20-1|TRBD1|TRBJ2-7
CSARDGRRGTYEQYF
TGCAGTGCTAGAGATGGGCGCAGGGGGACCTACGAGCAGTACTTC
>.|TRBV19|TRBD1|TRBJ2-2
CASRIQGTGELFF
TGTGCCAGTAGGATACAGGGGACCGGGGAGCTGTTTTTT
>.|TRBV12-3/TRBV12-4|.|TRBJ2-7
CANSPRGGGLHNYEQYF
TGTGCCAACAGTCCTAGGGGGGGGGGACTCCACAACTACGAGCAGTATTTC
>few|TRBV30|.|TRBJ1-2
CAWNVGGGYTF
TGTGCCTGGAACGTGGGGGGCGGCTACACCTTC
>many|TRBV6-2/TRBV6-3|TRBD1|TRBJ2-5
CASSYPGQGAQETQYF
TGTGCCAGCAGTTACCCGGGACAGGGGGCTCAAGAGACCCAGTACTTC
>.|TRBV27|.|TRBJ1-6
CASSLDPYARSPLHF
TGTGCCAGCAGTCTGGATCCGTACGCAAGGTCACCCCTCCACTTT
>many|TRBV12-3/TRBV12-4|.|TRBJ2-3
CASSLGNDRTDTQYF
TGTGCCAGCAGTTTAGGGAATGACAGAACAGATACGCAGTATTTT
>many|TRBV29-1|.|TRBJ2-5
CSAFGQTQYF
TGCAGCGCATTTGGGCAGACCCAGTACTTC
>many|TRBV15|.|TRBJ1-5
CATSRRGYGQPQHF
TGTGCCACCAGCAGGCGAGGGTACGGTCAGCCCCAGCATTTT
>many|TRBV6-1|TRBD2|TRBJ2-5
CASSAVAGHEETQYF
TGTGCCAGCAGCGCCGTAGCGGGACACGAAGAGACCCAGTACTTC
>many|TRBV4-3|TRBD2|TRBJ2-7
CASSLGLAGDEQYF
TGCGCCAGCAGCCTGGGACTAGCGGGAGACGAGCAGTACTTC
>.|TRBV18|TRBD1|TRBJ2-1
CASSLDRVYEQFF
TGTGCCAGCTCCTTGGACAGGGTCTATGAGCAGTTCTTC
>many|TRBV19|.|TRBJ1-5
CASSRNSNQPQHF
TGTGCCAGTAGTCGAAATAGCAATCAGCCCCAGCATTTT
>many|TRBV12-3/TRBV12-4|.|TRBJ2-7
CASSLSLARTYEQYF
TGTGCCAGCAGTTTAAGTTTAGCGAGAACCTACGAGCAGTACTTC
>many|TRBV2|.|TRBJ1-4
CASSGLDRPNNEKLFF
TGTGCCAGCAGTGGACTGGACAGACCAAATAATGAAAAACTGTTTTTT
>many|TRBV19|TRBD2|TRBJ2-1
CASSQHMVAGVDNEQFF
TGTGCCAGTAGTCAGCACATGGTAGCGGGAGTGGATAATGAGCAGTTCTTC
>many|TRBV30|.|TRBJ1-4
CAWSVRQAGNEKLFF
TGTGCCTGGAGTGTACGGCAGGCAGGCAATGAAAAACTGTTTTTT
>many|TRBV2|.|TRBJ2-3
CATTGYLSTDTQYF
TGTGCCACCACCGGCTATCTTAGCACAGATACGCAGTATTTT
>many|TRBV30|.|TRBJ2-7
CAWRLEGAYEQYF
TGTGCCTGGAGATTGGAGGGGGCCTACGAGCAGTACTTC
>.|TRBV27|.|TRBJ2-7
CASSLRLAGTYEQYF
TGTGCCAGCAGTTTGAGGCTGGCGGGAACCTACGAGCAGTACTTC
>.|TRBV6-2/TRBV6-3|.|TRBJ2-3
CASRIDRSTDTQYF
TGTGCCAGCAGGATAGACAGAAGCACAGATACGCAGTATTTT
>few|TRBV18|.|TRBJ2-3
CASSPFRDGSTDTQYF
TGTGCCAGCTCACCCTTCAGGGACGGAAGCACAGATACGCAGTATTTT
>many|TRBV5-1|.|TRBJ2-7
CASSLGSYYEQYF
TGCGCCAGCAGCTTGGGCTCCTACTACGAGCAGTACTTC
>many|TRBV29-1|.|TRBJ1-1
CSVGPGSGTEAFF
TGCAGCGTTGGTCCGGGATCCGGCACTGAAGCTTTCTTT
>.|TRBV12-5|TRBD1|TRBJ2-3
CASGPPTGADTQYF
TGTGCTAGTGGCCCTCCTACAGGGGCAGATACGCAGTATTTT
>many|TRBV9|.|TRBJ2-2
CASQNTGELFF
TGTGCCAGCCAGAACACCGGGGAGCTGTTTTTT
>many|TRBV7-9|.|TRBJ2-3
CASSSSAGDTQYF
TGTGCCAGCAGCTCCTCCGCTGGAGATACGCAGTATTTT
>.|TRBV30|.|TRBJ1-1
CAWIIRGGLNTEAFF
TGTGCCTGGATCATACGGGGGGGGCTGAACACTGAAGCTTTCTTT
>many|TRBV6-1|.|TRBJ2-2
CASSEVSGGVRAGELFF
TGTGCCAGCAGTGAAGTGTCCGGAGGGGTACGAGCCGGGGAGCTGTTTTTT
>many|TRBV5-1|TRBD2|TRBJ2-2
CASSSQVASGTGELFF
TGCGCCAGCAGCTCTCAGGTGGCTAGCGGGACCGGGGAGCTGTTTTTT
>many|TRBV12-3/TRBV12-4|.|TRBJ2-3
CASRPGPADTQYF
TGTGCCAGCAGACCCGGACCCGCAGATACGCAGTATTTT
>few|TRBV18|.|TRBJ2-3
CASSPPSSGRTDTQYF
TGTGCCAGCTCACCACCGTCCAGCGGTCGCACAGATACGCAGTATTTT
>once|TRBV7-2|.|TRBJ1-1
CASSPGRMNTEAFF
TGTGCCAGCAGCCCGGGACGGATGAACACTGAAGCTTTCTTT
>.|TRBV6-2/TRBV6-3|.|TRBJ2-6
CASSWEAGANVPTF
TGTGCCAGCAGTTGGGAGGCAGGGGCCAACGTCCCGACTTTC
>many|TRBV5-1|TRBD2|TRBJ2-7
CASSLDPGLAGGPYF
TGCGCCAGCAGCTTGGACCCGGGACTAGCGGGAGGACCGTACTTC
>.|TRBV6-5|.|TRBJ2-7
CVSSYSKGEQYF
TGTGTCAGCAGTTACTCGAAGGGGGAGCAGTACTTC
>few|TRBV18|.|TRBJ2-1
CASSPRVNEQFF
TGTGCCAGCTCACCTCGAGTCAATGAGCAGTTCTTC
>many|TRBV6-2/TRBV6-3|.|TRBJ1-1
CASSYRSNTEAFF
TGTGCCAGCAGTTACCGCAGTAACACTGAAGCTTTCTTT
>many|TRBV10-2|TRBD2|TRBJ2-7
CASSELAGGYEQYF
TGCGCCAGCAGTGAACTAGCGGGAGGCTACGAGCAGTACTTC
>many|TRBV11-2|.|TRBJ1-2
CASGRRNLGYGYTF
TGTGCCAGCGGTCGGCGAAATTTGGGCTATGGCTACACCTTC
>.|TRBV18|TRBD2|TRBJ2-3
CASSPLSSGTSGDTQSF
TGTGCCAGCTCACCACTATCTAGCGGGACCAGCGGAGATACGCAGTCTTTT
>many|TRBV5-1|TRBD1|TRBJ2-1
CASSLGGTAHGREQFF
TGCGCCAGCAGCTTGGGGGGGACAGCCCACGGTCGTGAGCAGTTCTTC
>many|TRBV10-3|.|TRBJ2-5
CAINEEGTQYF
TGTGCCATCAACGAGGAGGGGACCCAGTACTTC
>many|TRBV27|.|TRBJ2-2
CASRRFGNTGELFF
TGTGCCAGCAGGAGGTTTGGGAACACCGGGGAGCTGTTTTTT
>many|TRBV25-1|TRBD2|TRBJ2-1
CASSVSAGGFIHEQFF
TGTGCCAGCAGTGTCTCAGCGGGAGGGTTTATTCATGAGCAGTTCTTC
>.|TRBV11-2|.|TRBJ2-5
CASSKGLGQDTQYF
TGTGCCAGCAGCAAGGGACTCGGACAAGATACCCAGTACTTC
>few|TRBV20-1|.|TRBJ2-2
CSASSESGELFF
TGCAGTGCCTCCTCGGAGTCCGGGGAGCTGTTTTTT
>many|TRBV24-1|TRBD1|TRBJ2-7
CATSETGTGSYEQYF
TGTGCCACCAGTGAAACCGGGACAGGGTCCTACGAGCAGTACTTC
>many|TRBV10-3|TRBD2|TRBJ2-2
CAISLLAGGPSGELFF
TGTGCCATCAGTCTACTAGCGGGAGGGCCTTCCGGGGAGCTGTTTTTT
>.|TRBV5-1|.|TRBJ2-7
CASSLVLGGYEQYF
TGCGCCAGCAGCTTGGTTTTAGGCGGTTACGAGCAGTACTTC
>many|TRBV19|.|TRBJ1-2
CASSREKFGYTF
TGTGCCAGTAGTAGGGAAAAGTTTGGCTACACCTTC